The clone carrying this T cell receptor (beta chain) was counted at least ten times. Antigen unknown. The V gene lost 2 bases and the J gene lost 2 bases, with 9 bases spanning the gap. This CDR3 region has 14 residues. Germline lookup yields CDR1 SNHLY and CDR2 FYNNEI. This sample is drawn from a study of Graves' ophthalmopathy and Graves' hyperthyroidism. Amplifying from RNA transcripts, the study obtained TCR beta CDR3 regions. The first round was an RT-PCR with HTBI primers, and the second round was a multiplex PCR. TCRdb re-derived calls from the multiplex PCR reads in MiXCR, one entry per CDR3 protein. Among around 170,000 distinct CDR3 sequences listed, approximately 38% were seen once. The study's findings and limits: In blood appeared most of the expanded thyroid clonotypes whose frequency exceeded 0.001.

The V gene is TRBV2, the J gene TRBJ1-1; a possible D gene is TRBD1 (6 bases). The sample comprised peripheral blood. This receptor was obtained from a woman in her thirties or forties with Graves' ophthalmopathy. The CDR3 sequence is CASSEQGLNTEAFF. In DNA form, the CDR3 reads TGTGCCAGCAGTGAACAGGGGCTAAACACTGAAGCTTTCTTT. Full variable domain (remainder filled in from reference TRBV2 and TRBJ1-1): EPEVTQTPSHQVTQMGQEVILRCVPISNHLYFYWYRQILGQKVEFLVSFYNNEISEKSEIFDDQFSVERPDGSNFTLKIRSTKLEDSAMYFCASSEQGLNTEAFFGQGTRLTVV.